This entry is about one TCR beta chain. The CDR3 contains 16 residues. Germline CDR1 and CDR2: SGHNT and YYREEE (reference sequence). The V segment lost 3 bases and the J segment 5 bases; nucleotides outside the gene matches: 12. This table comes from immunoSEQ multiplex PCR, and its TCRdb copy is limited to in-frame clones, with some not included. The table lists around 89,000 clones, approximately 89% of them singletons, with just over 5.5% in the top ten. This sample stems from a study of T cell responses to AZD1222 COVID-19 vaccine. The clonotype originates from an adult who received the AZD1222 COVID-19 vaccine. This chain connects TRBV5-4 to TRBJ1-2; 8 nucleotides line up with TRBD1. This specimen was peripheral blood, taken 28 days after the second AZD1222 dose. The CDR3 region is CASSYISGTGAYGYTF. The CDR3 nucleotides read TGTGCCAGCAGCTACATCTCCGGGACAGGAGCTTATGGCTACACCTTC. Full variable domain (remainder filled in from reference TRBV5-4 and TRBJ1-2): ETGVTQSPTHLIKTRGQQVTLRCSSQSGHNTVSWYQQALGQGPQFIFQYYREEENGRGNFPPRFSGLQFPNYSSELNVNALELDDSALYLCASSYISGTGAYGYTFGSGTRLTVV.